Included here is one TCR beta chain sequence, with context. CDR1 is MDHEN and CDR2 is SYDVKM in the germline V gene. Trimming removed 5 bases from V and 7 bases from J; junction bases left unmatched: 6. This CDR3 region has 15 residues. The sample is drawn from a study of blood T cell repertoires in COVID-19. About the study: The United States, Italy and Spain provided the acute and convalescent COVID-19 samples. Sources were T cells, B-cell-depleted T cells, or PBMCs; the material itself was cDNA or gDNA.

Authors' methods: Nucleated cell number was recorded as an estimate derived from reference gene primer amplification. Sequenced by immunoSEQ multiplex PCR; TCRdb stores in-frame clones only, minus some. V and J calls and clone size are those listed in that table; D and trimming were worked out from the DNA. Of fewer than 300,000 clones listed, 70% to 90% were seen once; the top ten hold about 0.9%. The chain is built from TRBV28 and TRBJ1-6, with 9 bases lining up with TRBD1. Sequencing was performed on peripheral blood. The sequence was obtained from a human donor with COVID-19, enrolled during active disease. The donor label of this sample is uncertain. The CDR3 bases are TGTGCCAGCAGTCCCCGGGGACAGGGAAATTCACCCCTCCACTTT. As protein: CASSPRGQGNSPLHF.